These 2 T cell receptor beta chains share one sample of origin, sequenced in a study of T cells in Graves' hyperthyroidism and ophthalmopathy (dated by TCRdb to between 2018 and 2020). The library came from multiplex PCR. The sequencing machine was an Illumina HiSeq 2000. The TCR beta CDR3 regions were amplified from the RNA transcripts. For the first round of RT-PCR on the TCR CDR3, the HTBI primer set was used together with the Qiagen OneStep RT-PCR kit. TCRdb itself trimmed the public reads at Q25 with fastp, ran MiXCR and retained productive beta chains. Under each unique CDR3 protein, matching rows form one entry showing the most common genes and DNA. The sample data list a few hundred thousand distinct CDR3 sequences, and approximately 15% of these were observed just once. Clones ranked in the top ten supply around 5.3% of the sample. Input material: blood. The source of these receptors is a woman under 30 with Graves' hyperthyroidism.

This clonotype was seen ten or more times. J is TRBJ2-3 and V is TRBV6-1; D unclear. Germline values: CDR1 MNHNS, CDR2 SASEGT. This CDR3 contains 13 residues. The germline V and J ends were trimmed by 6 bases and 2 bases, with 9 bases remaining between them. The CDR3 DNA follows: TGTGCCAGCAGACTTTCCCCCACAGATACGCAGTATTTT. Translated, it gives CASRLSPTDTQYF.

This clonotype was counted many times. The V and J genes are TRBV2 and TRBJ2-1; 9 bases match TRBD2. V lost 7 bases and J lost 6; bases outside the gene matches: 10. Germline assignment: CDR1 SNHLY and CDR2 FYNNEI. The CDR3 spans 15 residues. CDR3 sequence reads: CASTTGTSFFNEQFF. CDR3 nucleotide sequence: TGTGCCAGCACCACCGGGACTAGCTTCTTCAATGAGCAGTTCTTC.